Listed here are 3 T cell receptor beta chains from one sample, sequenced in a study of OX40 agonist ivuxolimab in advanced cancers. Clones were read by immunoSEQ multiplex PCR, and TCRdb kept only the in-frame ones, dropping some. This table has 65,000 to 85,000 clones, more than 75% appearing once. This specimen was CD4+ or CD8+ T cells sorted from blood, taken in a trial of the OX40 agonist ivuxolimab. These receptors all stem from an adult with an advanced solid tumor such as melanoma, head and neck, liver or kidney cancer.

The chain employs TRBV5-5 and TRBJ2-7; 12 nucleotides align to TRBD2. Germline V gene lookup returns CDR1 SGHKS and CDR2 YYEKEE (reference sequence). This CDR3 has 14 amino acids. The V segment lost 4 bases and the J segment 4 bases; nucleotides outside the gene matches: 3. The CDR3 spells CASSQTSGSYEQYF. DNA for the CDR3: TGTGCCAGCAGCCAGACTAGCGGGAGTTACGAGCAGTACTTC.

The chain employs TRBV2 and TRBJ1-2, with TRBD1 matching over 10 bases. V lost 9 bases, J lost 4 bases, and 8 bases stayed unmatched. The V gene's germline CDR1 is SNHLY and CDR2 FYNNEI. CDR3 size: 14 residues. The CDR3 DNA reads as TGTGCCAGATCAGACAGGGGGCGAGCCTATGGCTACACCTTC. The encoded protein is CARSDRGRAYGYTF.

CDR3 loop: CASSDKTGNTEAFF. Written as DNA, the CDR3 is TGTGCCAGCAGTGACAAGACGGGAAACACTGAAGCTTTCTTT. The J gene is TRBJ1-1, the V gene TRBV9; no clear D gene. Between the trimmed V and J ends, which lost 5 bases and 2 bases, there was a span of 13 bases. Germline lookup yields CDR1 SGDLS and CDR2 YYNGEE. The CDR3 is 14 amino acids.